Listed below are T cell receptor beta chains from one sample, sequenced in a study of T cell responses to AZD1222 COVID-19 vaccine. Clones were read by immunoSEQ multiplex PCR, and TCRdb kept only the in-frame ones, dropping some. The table records about 130,000 clones, roughly 89% of them present only once. The material sequenced was peripheral blood, taken 28 days after the second AZD1222 dose. The receptors shown here come from an adult who received the AZD1222 COVID-19 vaccine. CDR3s include the opening cysteine and the closing phenylalanine or tryptophan. The D gene is left open where the match is weak. Expanded clones get a size class; other rows say once, few or many, or leave the size out.

v_call	clone_size	d_call	j_call	cdr3_aa	cdr3_nt
TRBV4-2	.	.	TRBJ2-3	CASSQVGGFSADTQYF	TGTGCCAGCAGCCAAGTAGGGGGTTTTAGCGCAGATACGCAGTATTTT
TRBV2	once	.	TRBJ1-5	CASRRQENQPQHF	TGTGCCAGCAGGCGACAGGAGAATCAGCCCCAGCATTTT
TRBV5-1	.	TRBD1	TRBJ1-1	CASSPGTGGLYTEAFF	TGCGCCAGCAGCCCCGGGACAGGGGGCTTGTACACTGAAGCTTTCTTT
TRBV18	.	TRBD1	TRBJ2-1	CASSLRQGRGFNEQFF	TGTGCCAGCTCACTCCGACAGGGTAGGGGTTTCAATGAGCAGTTCTTC
TRBV5-1	.	.	TRBJ2-1	CASCRDTSYNEQFF	TGCGCCAGCTGCCGAGACACTTCCTACAATGAGCAGTTCTTC
TRBV5-3	few	.	TRBJ2-3	CARSGEAAGGEDTQYF	TGTGCCAGAAGCGGGGAGGCGGCAGGGGGAGAAGATACGCAGTATTTT
TRBV5-1	.	TRBD2	TRBJ2-7	CASRTSASYEQYF	TGCGCCAGCCGGACTAGCGCCTCCTACGAGCAGTACTTC
TRBV20-1	.	TRBD2	TRBJ2-1	CSASPSGALNNEQFF	TGCAGTGCTAGTCCTAGCGGGGCGCTCAACAATGAGCAGTTCTTC
TRBV28	.	TRBD1	TRBJ2-7	CASSNRDSDYEQYF	TGTGCCAGCAGTAACCGGGACAGCGACTACGAGCAGTACTTC
TRBV4-2	.	TRBD2	TRBJ2-7	CASSQESGGSYEQYF	TGTGCCAGCAGCCAAGAGAGCGGGGGGTCCTACGAGCAGTACTTC
TRBV7-9	once	.	TRBJ1-3	CASRSGASGNTIYF	TGTGCCAGCAGGAGCGGGGCATCTGGAAACACCATATATTTT
TRBV29-1	.	.	TRBJ2-1	CSAPGDGGASYNEQFF	TGCAGCGCACCCGGGGACGGGGGTGCCTCTTACAATGAGCAGTTCTTC
TRBV12-3/TRBV12-4	.	TRBD1	TRBJ1-2	CASSFDRGYGYTF	TGTGCCAGCAGTTTTGACAGGGGCTATGGCTACACCTTC